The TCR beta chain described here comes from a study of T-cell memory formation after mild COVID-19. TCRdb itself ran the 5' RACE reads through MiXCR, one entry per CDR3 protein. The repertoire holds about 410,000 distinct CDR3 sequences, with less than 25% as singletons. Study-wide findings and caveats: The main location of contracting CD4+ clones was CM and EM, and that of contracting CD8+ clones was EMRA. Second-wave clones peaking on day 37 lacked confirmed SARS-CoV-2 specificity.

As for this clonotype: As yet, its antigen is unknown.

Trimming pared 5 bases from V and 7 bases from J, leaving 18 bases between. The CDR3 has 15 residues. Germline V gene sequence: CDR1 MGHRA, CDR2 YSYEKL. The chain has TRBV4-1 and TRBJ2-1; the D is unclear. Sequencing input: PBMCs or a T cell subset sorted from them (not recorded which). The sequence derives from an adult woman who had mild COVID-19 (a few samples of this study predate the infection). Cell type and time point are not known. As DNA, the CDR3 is TGCGCCAGCAGCTCCAGAACCAGTAACGGGAATGAGCAGTTCTTC. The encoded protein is CASSSRTSNGNEQFF.